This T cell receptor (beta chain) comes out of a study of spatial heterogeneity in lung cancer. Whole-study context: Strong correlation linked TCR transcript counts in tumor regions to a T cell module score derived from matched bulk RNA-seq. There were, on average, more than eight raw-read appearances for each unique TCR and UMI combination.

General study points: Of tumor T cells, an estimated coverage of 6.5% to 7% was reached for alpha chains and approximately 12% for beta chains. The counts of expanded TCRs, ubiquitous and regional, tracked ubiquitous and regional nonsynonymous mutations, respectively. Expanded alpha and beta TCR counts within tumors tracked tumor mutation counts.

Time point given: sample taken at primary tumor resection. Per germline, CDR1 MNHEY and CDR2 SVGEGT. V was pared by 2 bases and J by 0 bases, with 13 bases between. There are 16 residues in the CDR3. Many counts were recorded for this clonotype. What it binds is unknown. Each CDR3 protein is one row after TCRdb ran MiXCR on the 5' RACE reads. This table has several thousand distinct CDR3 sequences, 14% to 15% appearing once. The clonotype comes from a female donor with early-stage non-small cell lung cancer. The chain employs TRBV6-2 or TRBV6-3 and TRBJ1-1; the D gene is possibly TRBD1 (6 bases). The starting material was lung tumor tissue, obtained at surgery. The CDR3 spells CASSYPLQGMNTEAFF. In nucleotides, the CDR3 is TGTGCCAGCAGTTACCCCCTACAGGGAATGAACACTGAAGCTTTCTTT.